The clone carrying this TCR beta chain appeared a few times. This specimen comes from a study of patients and donors after allogeneic stem cell transplantation. MiXCR was run by TCRdb on the RT-PCR reads, yielding one entry per CDR3 protein. This table holds about a million distinct CDR3 sequences, about a sixth found once. V dropped 6 bases and J dropped 10; count of bases not matched to a gene: 13. Looked up from germline, CDR1 is KGHDR and CDR2 is SFDVKD. The CDR3 covers 15 residues. This TCR was recovered from a human donor who was either an allogeneic HSCT recipient or a stem cell or donor lymphocyte infusion donor (not recorded which). It is not recorded whose cells these are; they may come from a transplant donor. What was sequenced was blood, either unsorted or a sorted T cell fraction (not recorded which). The rearrangement joins TRBV24-1 to TRBJ2-1, with 8 bases lining up with TRBD2. CDR3 DNA: TGTGCCACCAGTCTCAGCGGGAGAATTCAGAACGAGCAGTTCTTC. Amino acids: CATSLSGRIQNEQFF.